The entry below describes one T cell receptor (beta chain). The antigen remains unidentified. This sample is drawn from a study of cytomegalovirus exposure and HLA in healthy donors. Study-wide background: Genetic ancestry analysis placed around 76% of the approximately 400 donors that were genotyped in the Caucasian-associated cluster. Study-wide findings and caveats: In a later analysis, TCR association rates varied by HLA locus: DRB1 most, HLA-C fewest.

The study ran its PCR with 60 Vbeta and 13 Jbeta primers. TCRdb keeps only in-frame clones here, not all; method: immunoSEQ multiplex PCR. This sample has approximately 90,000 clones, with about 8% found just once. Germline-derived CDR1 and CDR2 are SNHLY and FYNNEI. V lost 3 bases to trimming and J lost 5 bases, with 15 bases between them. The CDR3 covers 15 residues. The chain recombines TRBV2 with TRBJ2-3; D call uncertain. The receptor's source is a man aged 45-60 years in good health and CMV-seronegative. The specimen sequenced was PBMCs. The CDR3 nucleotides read TGTGCCAGCAGTGATAGAACCCTGGGCCAAGATACGCAGTATTTT. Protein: CASSDRTLGQDTQYF.